This T cell receptor beta chain was identified in a study of T cells in Graves' hyperthyroidism and ophthalmopathy. There are a few counts of this clonotype. Its antigen is not known. General study findings and limits: Most clonotypes that expanded in the thyroid above 0.001 also showed up in blood.

CDR3 length: 11 amino acids. Trimming cost V 5 bases and J 7 bases, with 9 bases left between them. RNA transcripts gave rise to amplified TCR beta CDR3 regions. First-round RT-PCR with HTBI primers amplified the TCR CDR3 region. TCRdb reanalysed the multiplex PCR reads using MiXCR and keeps one entry per CDR3 protein. The data contain 250,000 to 300,000 distinct CDR3 sequences, roughly 15% of them singletons. The sequenced material came from blood. V gene TRBV12-3 or TRBV12-4 combines with J gene TRBJ2-7, with D unclear. This TCR came from a middle-aged woman with Graves' hyperthyroidism. CDR3 amino acids: CASSLFREQYF. The DNA of the CDR3 is TGTGCCAGCAGTCTCTTTAGGGAGCAGTACTTC.